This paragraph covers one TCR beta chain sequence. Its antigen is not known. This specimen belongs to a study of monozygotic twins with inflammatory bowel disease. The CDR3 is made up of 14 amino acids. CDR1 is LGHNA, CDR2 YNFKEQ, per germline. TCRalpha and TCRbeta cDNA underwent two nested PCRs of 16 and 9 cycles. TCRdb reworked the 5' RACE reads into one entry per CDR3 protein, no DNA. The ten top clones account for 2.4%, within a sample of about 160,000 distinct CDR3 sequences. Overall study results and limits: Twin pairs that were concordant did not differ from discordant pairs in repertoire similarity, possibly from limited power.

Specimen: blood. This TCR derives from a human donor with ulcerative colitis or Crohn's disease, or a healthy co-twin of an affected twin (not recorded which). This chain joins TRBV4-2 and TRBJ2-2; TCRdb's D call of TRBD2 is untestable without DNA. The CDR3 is CASSQGEVTGELFF.